A single sample gave rise to the 20 T cell receptor beta chains below, sequenced in a study of Graves' ophthalmopathy and Graves' hyperthyroidism. RNA transcripts served as template for amplifying TCR beta CDR3 sequences. Scientists carried out first-round RT-PCR using HTBI primers and then a second-round multiplex PCR. One entry per CDR3 protein, called by TCRdb with MiXCR from the multiplex PCR reads. The sample shows over 650,000 distinct CDR3 sequences, roughly 41% of them seen only once. Specimen: peripheral blood. The receptors derive from an adult man with Graves' ophthalmopathy.

There are many counts of this clonotype. CDR3 in DNA: TGTGCCAGCAGCCCCAGGGCTGAGGACGAGCAGTACTTC. As protein: CASSPRAEDEQYF. The chain carries TRBV7-9 and TRBJ2-7; TRBD1 might be the D (5 bases). Germline CDR1 SEHNR, CDR2 FQNEAQ (reference sequence). The CDR3 consists of 13 residues. Trimming shortened V by 5 bases and J by 5 bases, and 13 bases separated the two germline ends. The whole variable domain, remainder taken from reference TRBV7-9 and TRBJ2-7, is DTGVSQNPRHKITKRGQNVTFRCDPISEHNRLYWYRQTLGQGPEFLTYFQNEAQLEKSRLLSDRFSAERPKGSFSTLEIQRTEQGDSAMYLCASSPRAEDEQYFGPGTRLTVT.

At least ten counts were recorded for this clonotype. This sequence joins TRBV12-3 or TRBV12-4 and TRBJ1-5, with TRBD1 matching over 8 bases. The CDR3 loop spans 16 amino acids. J lost 7 bases, V lost 7 bases, and 15 bases had no gene match. The CDR3 is CASTSLGTGGNQPQHF. The CDR3 coding sequence is TGTGCCAGCACTAGCTTAGGGACAGGAGGGAACCAGCCCCAGCATTTT.

This clonotype showed up just a few times. A read error may be the cause here, since a much bigger clone is one base away. The V call is TRBV7-2, the J call TRBJ2-6; TRBD2 agrees at 10 bases. The CDR3 has 20 residues. J gave up 3 bases and V 4 bases, and 15 bases lay outside the gene matches. Germline loops: CDR1 SGHTA, CDR2 FQGNSA. CDR3 in DNA: TGTGCCAGCAGCTCCCGACTCAAGGCTAGCGGGGGAGGTGGGGCCAACGTCCTGACTTTC. Its protein product is CASSSRLKASGGGGANVLTF.

The chain has TRBV7-6 and TRBJ2-6, with no clear D. CDR1 SGHVS and CDR2 FNYEAQ come from the germline V gene. This CDR3 spans 15 amino acids. Trimming took off 6 bases at V and 0 bases at J, with 9 bases between the two ends. The CDR3 spells CASRDQVSGANVLTF. For the CDR3, the DNA is TGTGCCAGCAGGGATCAGGTCTCTGGGGCCAACGTCCTGACTTTC.

V and J are TRBV29-1 and TRBJ2-7; TRBD1 agrees at 8 bases. Germline V gene lookup returns CDR1 SQVTM and CDR2 ANQGSEA. The CDR3 has 12 residues. With 8 bases clipped from V and 4 bases from J, the junction kept 7 bases outside the gene matches. CDR3 sequence: CSQQGARYEQYF. Here the CDR3 DNA reads TGCAGCCAGCAGGGGGCGCGGTACGAGCAGTACTTC.

As concerns this clonotype: One end of the junction varies from germline; a read error may be responsible. CDR3 in DNA: TGTGCCAGCAGTTACCATTCTTTAGAAGACAGGGTTCACGAGCAGTACTTC. It is translated as CASSYHSLEDRVHEQYF. This chain joins TRBV10-3 and TRBJ2-7; TRBD1 matches 7 bases. The germline gives CDR1 ENHRY, CDR2 SYGVKD. This CDR3 region has 17 residues.

This clonotype was seen a handful of times. V usage is TRBV6-5 and J usage is TRBJ1-2; 8 bases line up with TRBD1. Germline V gene sequence: CDR1 MNHEY, CDR2 SVGAGI. With 4 bases clipped from V and 7 bases from J, the junction kept 11 bases outside the gene matches. The CDR3 extends over 15 amino acids. The CDR3 DNA follows: TGTGCCAGCAGTTCGCGTCGGACAGGGCAAGCTGGCTACACCTTC. Residues: CASSSRRTGQAGYTF.

This chain connects TRBV7-2 to TRBJ2-7; D is tentatively TRBD1 or TRBD2 (6 bases each). The CDR3 extends over 15 amino acids. V was cut by 1 base and J by 7 bases, with 17 bases left in between. The germline CDR1 and CDR2 sequences are SGHTA and FQGNSA. The chain's CDR3 is CASSLVGGLWGEQYF. The CDR3 DNA reads TGTGCCAGCAGCTTAGTGGGGGGCCTGTGGGGTGAGCAGTACTTC.

For this clonotype: Germline and junction disagree at one end, which may indicate a read error. The chain recombines TRBV10-3 with TRBJ2-6; TRBD1 matches at 8 bases. This CDR3 is built from 16 residues. Germline CDR1 reads ENHRY; CDR2 reads SYGVKD. The CDR3: CAVSQAGGDGANVLTF. The CDR3 bases are TGTGCCGTCAGTCAGGCAGGGGGCGATGGGGCCAACGTCCTGACTTTC.

With respect to this clonotype: With a much larger clone just one base away, this may be a read error. This rearrangement joins TRBV2 to TRBJ2-5; TRBD2 matches 7 bases. Germline CDR1 reads SNHLY; CDR2 reads FYNNEI. CDR3 length: 16 amino acids. This CDR3 is CASSVSPGTNQGTQYF. As DNA, the CDR3 is TGTGCCAGCAGTGTCTCACCCGGGACTAACCAAGGGACCCAGTACTTC.

This clonotype was recorded many times. V usage is TRBV12-3 or TRBV12-4 and J usage is TRBJ2-5; 14 positions match TRBD2. J was trimmed by 1 base and V by 6 bases; bases with no gene match: 4. This CDR3 region has 16 residues. The CDR3: CASSRLAGGTQETQYF. The CDR3 DNA is TGTGCCAGCAGCCGACTAGCGGGGGGGACCCAAGAGACCCAGTACTTC.

Many counts were recorded for this clonotype. The V call is TRBV6-1, the J call TRBJ1-5, with D uncertain. The CDR3 consists of 13 residues. Deletions cut 6 bases from V and 4 bases from J, with 10 bases between. The germline CDR1 and CDR2 sequences are MNHNS and SASEGT. In DNA form, the CDR3 reads TGTGCCAGCAGCGTATTGTCGAATCAGCCCCAGCATTTT. It is translated as CASSVLSNQPQHF.

The chain carries TRBV30 and TRBJ1-1; no definite D call. The ends were cut back, 7 bases at V and 3 bases at J, with 6 bases in the middle. Germline CDR1 and CDR2: GTSNPN and SVGIG (reference sequence). This CDR3 is 10 amino acids long. CDR3 bases: TGTGCCTCCATTGACACTGAAGCTTTCTTT. Protein: CASIDTEAFF.

The rearrangement uses TRBV6-5 and TRBJ2-2, with unresolved D. In germline, CDR1 is MNHEY, CDR2 SVGAGI. The ends were cut back, 4 bases at V and 2 bases at J, with 8 bases in the middle. CDR3 size: 14 residues. CDR3 amino acids: CASSSWVNTGELFF. The DNA of the CDR3 is TGTGCCAGCAGTTCTTGGGTTAACACCGGGGAGCTGTTTTTT.

This clonotype was seen ten or more times. In nucleotides, the CDR3 is TGTGCCAGCAGCCAAGGACACTCACCCCTCCACTTT. Translating it yields CASSQGHSPLHF. This chain connects TRBV14 to TRBJ1-6; D gene ambiguous. The CDR3 is made up of 12 amino acids. Between the trimmed V and J ends, which lost 1 base and 10 bases, there was a span of 5 bases. CDR1 is SGHDN and CDR2 is FVKESK in the germline V gene.

V gene TRBV7-9 combines with J gene TRBJ2-3; 7 bases map to TRBD1. This CDR3 spans 16 amino acids. J gave up 10 bases and V 1 base, and 14 bases lay outside the gene matches. Germline V CDR1 and CDR2: SEHNR, FQNEAQ (reference sequence). The CDR3: CASSLVDRITQGAQYF. DNA of the CDR3: TGTGCCAGCAGCTTAGTCGACAGGATCACGCAGGGGGCGCAGTATTTT.

This clonotype showed up many times. The chain has TRBV15 and TRBJ1-6; D ambiguous. There are 16 residues in the CDR3. Germline V gene data show CDR1 as LNHNV and CDR2 as YYDKDF (reference sequence). V shed 6 bases and J shed 7 bases, with 19 bases lying between them. CDR3 DNA sequence: TGTGCCACCAGACTGAGAGATACCGGGCCCAATTCACCCCTCCACTTT. This encodes CATRLRDTGPNSPLHF.

The table lists this clonotype with many counts. J is TRBJ2-6 and V is TRBV27; D ambiguous. Germline CDR1 is MNHEY and CDR2 is SMNVEV (reference sequence). This CDR3 comprises 14 residues. Trimming left V 7 bases short and J 2 bases short, with 9 bases between. Here the CDR3 reads CASNSAPGANVLTF. Here the CDR3 DNA reads TGTGCCAGCAACTCAGCTCCTGGGGCCAACGTCCTGACTTTC.

In this sample, this clonotype turned up many times. The chain couples TRBV7-9 to TRBJ1-4; 7 nucleotides agree with TRBD1. This CDR3 comprises 15 residues. The trim removed 5 bases at V and 6 bases at J, leaving 9 bases unmatched. Germline loops: CDR1 SEHNR, CDR2 FQNEAQ (reference sequence). This chain's CDR3 is CASSTSRGRHEKLFF. As DNA, the CDR3 is TGTGCCAGCAGCACGAGCAGGGGGAGGCATGAAAAACTGTTTTTT.

In this sample, this clonotype turned up many times. The V gene is TRBV2, the J gene TRBJ1-4; 8 nucleotides line up with TRBD1. Germline lookup yields CDR1 SNHLY and CDR2 FYNNEI. The length of the CDR3 is 16 residues. Germline trimming cut 0 bases from V and 6 bases from J; bases unmatched to any gene: 6. DNA of the CDR3: TGTGCCAGCAGTGAAGCGCGCAGGGGGCGATATGAAAAACTGTTTTTT. This encodes CASSEARRGRYEKLFF.